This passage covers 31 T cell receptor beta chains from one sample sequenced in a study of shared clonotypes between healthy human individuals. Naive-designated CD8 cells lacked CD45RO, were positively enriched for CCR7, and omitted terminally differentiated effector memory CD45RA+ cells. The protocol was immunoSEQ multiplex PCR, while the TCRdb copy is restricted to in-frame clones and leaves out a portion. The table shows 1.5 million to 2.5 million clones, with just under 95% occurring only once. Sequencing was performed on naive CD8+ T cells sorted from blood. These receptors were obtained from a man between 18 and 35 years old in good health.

This CDR3 is CASSFWAGPQEQYF. The CDR3 DNA follows: TGTGCCAGCAGTTTTTGGGCAGGGCCCCAAGAGCAGTACTTC. The chain links TRBV28 to TRBJ2-7; the D gene is possibly TRBD1 (5 bases). Trimming left V 3 bases short and J 7 bases short, with 16 bases between. The CDR3 totals 14 residues. The germline gives CDR1 MDHEN, CDR2 SYDVKM.

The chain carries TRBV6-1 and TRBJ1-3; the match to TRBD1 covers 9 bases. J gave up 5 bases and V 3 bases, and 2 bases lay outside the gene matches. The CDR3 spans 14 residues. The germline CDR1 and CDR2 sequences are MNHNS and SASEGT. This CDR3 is CASSDTGGRNTIYF. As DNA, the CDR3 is TGTGCCAGCAGTGACACAGGGGGCCGAAACACCATATATTTT.

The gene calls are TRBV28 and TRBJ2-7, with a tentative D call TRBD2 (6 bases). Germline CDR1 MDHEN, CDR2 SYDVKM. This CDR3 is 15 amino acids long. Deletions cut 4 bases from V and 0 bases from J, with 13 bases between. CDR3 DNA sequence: TGTGCCAGCAGTTCGATCGGGGGTTTCTCCTACGAGCAGTACTTC. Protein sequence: CASSSIGGFSYEQYF. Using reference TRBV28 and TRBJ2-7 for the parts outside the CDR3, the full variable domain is DVKVTQSSRYLVKRTGEKVFLECVQDMDHENMFWYRQDPGLGLRLIYFSYDVKMKEKGDIPEGYSVSREKKERFSLILESASTNQTSMYLCASSSIGGFSYEQYFGPGTRLTVT.

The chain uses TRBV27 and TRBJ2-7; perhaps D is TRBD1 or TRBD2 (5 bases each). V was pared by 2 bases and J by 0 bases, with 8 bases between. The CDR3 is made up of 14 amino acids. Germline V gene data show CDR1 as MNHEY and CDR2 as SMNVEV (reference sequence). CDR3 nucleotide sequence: TGTGCCAGCAGTTTAATGGGGGTCTCCTACGAGCAGTACTTC. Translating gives CASSLMGVSYEQYF.

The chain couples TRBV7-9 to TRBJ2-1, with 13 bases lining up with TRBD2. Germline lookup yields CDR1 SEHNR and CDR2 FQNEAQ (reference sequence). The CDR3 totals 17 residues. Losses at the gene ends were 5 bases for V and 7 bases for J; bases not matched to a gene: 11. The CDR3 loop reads CASSPTGLAGQGNEQFF. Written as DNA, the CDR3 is TGTGCCAGCAGCCCAACGGGACTAGCGGGACAAGGGAATGAGCAGTTCTTC. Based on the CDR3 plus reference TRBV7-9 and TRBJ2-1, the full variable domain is DTGVSQNPRHKITKRGQNVTFRCDPISEHNRLYWYRQTLGQGPEFLTYFQNEAQLEKSRLLSDRFSAERPKGSFSTLEIQRTEQGDSAMYLCASSPTGLAGQGNEQFFGPGTRLTVL.

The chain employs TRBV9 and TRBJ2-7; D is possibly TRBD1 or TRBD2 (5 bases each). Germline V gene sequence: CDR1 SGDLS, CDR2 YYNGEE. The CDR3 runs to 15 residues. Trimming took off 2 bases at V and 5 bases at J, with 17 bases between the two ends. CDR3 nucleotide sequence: TGTGCCAGCAGCGTCGCCCCGGGGCTCTTGGACGAGCAGTACTTC. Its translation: CASSVAPGLLDEQYF.

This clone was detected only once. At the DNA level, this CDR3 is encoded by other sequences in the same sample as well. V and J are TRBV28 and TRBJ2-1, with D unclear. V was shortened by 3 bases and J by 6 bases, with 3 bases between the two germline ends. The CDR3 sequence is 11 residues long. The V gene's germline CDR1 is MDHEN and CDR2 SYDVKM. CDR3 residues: CASSFPNEQFF. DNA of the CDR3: TGTGCCAGCAGTTTTCCCAATGAGCAGTTCTTC.

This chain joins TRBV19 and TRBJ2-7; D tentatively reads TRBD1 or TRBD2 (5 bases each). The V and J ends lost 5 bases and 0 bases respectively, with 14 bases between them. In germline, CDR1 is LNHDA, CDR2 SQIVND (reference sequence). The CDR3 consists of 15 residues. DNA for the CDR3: TGTGCCAGTAGTGTGGAGTGGGGGAGCTCCTACGAGCAGTACTTC. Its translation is CASSVEWGSSYEQYF. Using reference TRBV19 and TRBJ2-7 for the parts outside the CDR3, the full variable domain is DGGITQSPKYLFRKEGQNVTLSCEQNLNHDAMYWYRQDPGQGLRLIYYSQIVNDFQKGDIAEGYSVSREKKESFPLTVTSAQKNPTAFYLCASSVEWGSSYEQYFGPGTRLTVT.

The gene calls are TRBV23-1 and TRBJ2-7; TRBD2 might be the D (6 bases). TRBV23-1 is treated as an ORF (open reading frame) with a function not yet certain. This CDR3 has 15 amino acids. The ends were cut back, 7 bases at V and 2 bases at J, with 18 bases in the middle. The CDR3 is CASTPTWRAAYEQYF. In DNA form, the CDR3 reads TGCGCCAGCACTCCTACTTGGAGGGCCGCCTACGAGCAGTACTTC.

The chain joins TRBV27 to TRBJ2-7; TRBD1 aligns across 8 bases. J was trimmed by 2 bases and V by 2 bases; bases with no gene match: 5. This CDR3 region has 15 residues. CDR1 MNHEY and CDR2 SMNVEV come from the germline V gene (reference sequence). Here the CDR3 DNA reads TGTGCCAGCAGTTTAAACAGGGGGTACCCCTACGAGCAGTACTTC. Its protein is CASSLNRGYPYEQYF.

Here the CDR3 reads CASAGVNSYEQYF. The CDR3, as DNA: TGTGCCAGCGCGGGGGTGAACTCCTACGAGCAGTACTTC. The chain is built from TRBV28 and TRBJ2-7, with 7 bases matching TRBD2. V lost 8 bases and J lost 0; bases outside the gene matches: 4. The CDR3 totals 13 residues. Germline CDR1 MDHEN, CDR2 SYDVKM.

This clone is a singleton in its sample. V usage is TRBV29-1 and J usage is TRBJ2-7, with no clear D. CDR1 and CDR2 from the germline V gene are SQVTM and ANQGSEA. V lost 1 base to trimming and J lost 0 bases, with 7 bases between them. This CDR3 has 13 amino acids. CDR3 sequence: CSVEGSSSYEQYF. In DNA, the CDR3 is TGCAGCGTTGAAGGTTCCAGCTCCTACGAGCAGTACTTC.

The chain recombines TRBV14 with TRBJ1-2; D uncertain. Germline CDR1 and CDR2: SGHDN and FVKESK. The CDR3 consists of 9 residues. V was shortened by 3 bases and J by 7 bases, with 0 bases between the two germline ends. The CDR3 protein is CASSHGYTF. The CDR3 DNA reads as TGTGCCAGCAGCCATGGCTACACCTTC.

The CDR3 nucleotides read TGTGCCAGCAGCTTATTACTAGCGGGGGGGGAGGAGTTCTTC. It translates to CASSLLLAGGEEFF. The chain links TRBV7-6 to TRBJ2-1; TRBD2 matches at 13 bases. The CDR3 contains 14 residues. V was clipped by 2 bases and J by 14 bases; unmatched bases: 6. CDR1 is SGHVS, CDR2 FNYEAQ, per germline.

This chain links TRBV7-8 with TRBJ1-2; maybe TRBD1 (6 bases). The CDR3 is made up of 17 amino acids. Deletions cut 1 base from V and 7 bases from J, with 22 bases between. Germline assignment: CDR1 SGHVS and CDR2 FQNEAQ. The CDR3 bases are TGTGCCAGCAGCTTAGTAGCACAGGGTAGCAGTTCTGGTGGCTACACCTTC. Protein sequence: CASSLVAQGSSSGGYTF.

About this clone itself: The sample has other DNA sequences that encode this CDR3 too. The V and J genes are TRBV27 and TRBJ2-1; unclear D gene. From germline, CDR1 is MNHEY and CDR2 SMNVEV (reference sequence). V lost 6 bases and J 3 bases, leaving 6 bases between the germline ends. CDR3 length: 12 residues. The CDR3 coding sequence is TGTGCCAGCAGCCCCAACTACAATGAGCAGTTCTTC. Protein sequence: CASSPNYNEQFF.

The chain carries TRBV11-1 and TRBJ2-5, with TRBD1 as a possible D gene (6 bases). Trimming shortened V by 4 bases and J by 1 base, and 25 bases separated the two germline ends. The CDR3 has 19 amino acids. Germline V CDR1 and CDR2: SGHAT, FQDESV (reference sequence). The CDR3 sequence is CASSYTPIGTPVFQETQYF. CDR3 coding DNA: TGTGCCAGCAGCTACACCCCGATAGGGACACCGGTTTTCCAAGAGACCCAGTACTTC.

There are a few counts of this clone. The CDR3 loop is CASSTGQGFNQPQHF. CDR3 sequence (DNA): TGTGCCAGCAGCACGGGACAGGGCTTCAATCAGCCCCAGCATTTT. This chain connects TRBV27 to TRBJ1-5, with 9 bases that match TRBD1. Germline CDR1 is MNHEY and CDR2 is SMNVEV (reference sequence). The CDR3 length is 15 residues. Trimming at V came to 6 bases and at J to 3 bases, leaving 6 bases not matched to a gene.

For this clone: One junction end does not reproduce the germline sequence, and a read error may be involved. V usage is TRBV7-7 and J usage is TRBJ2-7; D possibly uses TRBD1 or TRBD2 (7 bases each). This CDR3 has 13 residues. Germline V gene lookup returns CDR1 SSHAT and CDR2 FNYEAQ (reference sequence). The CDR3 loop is CASSYQGGAEQYF. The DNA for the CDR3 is TGTGCTAGCAGCTATCAGGGGGGGGCCGAGCAGTACTTC.

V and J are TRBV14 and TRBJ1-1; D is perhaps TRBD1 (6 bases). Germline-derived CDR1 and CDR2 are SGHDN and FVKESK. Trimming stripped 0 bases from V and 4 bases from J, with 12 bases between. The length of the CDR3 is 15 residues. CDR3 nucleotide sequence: TGTGCCAGCAGCCAAGAGAGGGGGTTGGGCACTGAAGCTTTCTTT. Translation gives CASSQERGLGTEAFF.

The CDR3 loop is CASSPWTGDPNEQFF. CDR3 coding DNA: TGTGCCAGCAGCCCCTGGACAGGGGACCCCAATGAGCAGTTCTTC. This chain joins TRBV5-4 and TRBJ2-1; 9 bases fit TRBD1. The ends lost 4 bases at V and 6 bases at J; junction bases unmatched: 8. The V gene's germline CDR1 is SGHNT and CDR2 YYREEE (reference sequence). This CDR3 comprises 15 residues.

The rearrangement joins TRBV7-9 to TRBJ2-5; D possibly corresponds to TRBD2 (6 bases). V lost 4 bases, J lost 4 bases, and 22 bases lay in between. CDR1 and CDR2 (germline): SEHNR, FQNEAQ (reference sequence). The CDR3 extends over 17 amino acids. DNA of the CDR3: TGTGCCAGCAGCTCAATAGGGGAACTAGCTCTGGGAGAGACCCAGTACTTC. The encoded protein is CASSSIGELALGETQYF.

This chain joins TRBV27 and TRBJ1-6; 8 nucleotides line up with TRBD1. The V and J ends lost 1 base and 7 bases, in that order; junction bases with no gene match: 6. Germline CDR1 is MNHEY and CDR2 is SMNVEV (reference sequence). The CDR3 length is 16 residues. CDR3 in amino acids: CASSLYAGQANSPLHF. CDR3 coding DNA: TGTGCCAGCAGTTTATACGCGGGACAGGCGAATTCACCCCTCCACTTT.

In nucleotides, the CDR3 is TGTGCCAGCAGTGAAGGGTCCGGGGCAGGGGCCTCACCCCTCCACTTT. Residues: CASSEGSGAGASPLHF. The rearrangement uses TRBV6-1 and TRBJ1-6, with a tentative D call TRBD1 (6 bases). The CDR3 has 16 residues. Trimming took off 1 base at V and 10 bases at J, with 17 bases between the two ends. Germline lookup yields CDR1 MNHNS and CDR2 SASEGT.

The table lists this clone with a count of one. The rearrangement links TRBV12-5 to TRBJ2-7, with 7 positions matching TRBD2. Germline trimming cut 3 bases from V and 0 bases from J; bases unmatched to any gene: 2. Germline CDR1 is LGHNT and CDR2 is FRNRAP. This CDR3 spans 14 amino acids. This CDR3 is CASGLAGPSYEQYF. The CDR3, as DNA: TGTGCTAGTGGTTTAGCGGGACCCTCCTACGAGCAGTACTTC.

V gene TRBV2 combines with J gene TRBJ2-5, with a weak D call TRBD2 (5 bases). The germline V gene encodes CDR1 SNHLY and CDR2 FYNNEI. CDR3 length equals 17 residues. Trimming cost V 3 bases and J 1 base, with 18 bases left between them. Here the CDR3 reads CASSDTGFGSLQETQYF. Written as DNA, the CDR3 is TGTGCCAGCAGTGATACGGGCTTTGGGAGCCTCCAAGAGACCCAGTACTTC. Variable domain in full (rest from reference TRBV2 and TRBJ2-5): EPEVTQTPSHQVTQMGQEVILRCVPISNHLYFYWYRQILGQKVEFLVSFYNNEISEKSEIFDDQFSVERPDGSNFTLKIRSTKLEDSAMYFCASSDTGFGSLQETQYFGPGTRLLVL.

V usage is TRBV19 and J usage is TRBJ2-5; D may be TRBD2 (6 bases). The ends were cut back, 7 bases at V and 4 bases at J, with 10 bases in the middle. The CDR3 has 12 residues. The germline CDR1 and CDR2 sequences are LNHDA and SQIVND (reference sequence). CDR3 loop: CASMGGPETQYF. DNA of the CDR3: TGTGCCAGTATGGGGGGTCCAGAGACCCAGTACTTC.

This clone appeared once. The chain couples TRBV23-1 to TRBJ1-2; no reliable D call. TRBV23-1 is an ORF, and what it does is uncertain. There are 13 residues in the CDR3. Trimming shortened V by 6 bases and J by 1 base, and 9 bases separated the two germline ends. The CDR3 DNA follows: TGCGCCAGCAGCAATGGGGTTAACTATGGCTACACCTTC. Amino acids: CASSNGVNYGYTF.

CDR3: CASSLDGTRISIDEQYF. The CDR3 coding sequence is TGTGCCAGCAGCTTAGACGGTACACGAATAAGCATCGACGAGCAGTACTTC. This chain joins TRBV11-3 and TRBJ2-7, with D unresolved. CDR1 and CDR2 (germline): SGHNT, YENEEA. The CDR3 extends over 17 amino acids. V gave up 0 bases and J gave up 5 bases, with 20 bases separating them. The full variable domain, with the rest looked up from reference TRBV11-3 and TRBJ2-7, is EAGVVQSPRYKIIEKKQPVAFWCNPISGHNTLYWYLQNLGQGPELLIRYENEEAVDDSQLPKDRFSAERLKGVDSTLKIQPAELGDSAVYLCASSLDGTRISIDEQYFGPGTRLTVT.

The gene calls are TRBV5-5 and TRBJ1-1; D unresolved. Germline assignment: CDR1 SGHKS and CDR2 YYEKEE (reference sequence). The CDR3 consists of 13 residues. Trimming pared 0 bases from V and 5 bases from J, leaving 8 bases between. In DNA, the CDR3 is TGTGCCAGCAGCTTGGCACTAGGGACTGAAGCTTTCTTT. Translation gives CASSLALGTEAFF. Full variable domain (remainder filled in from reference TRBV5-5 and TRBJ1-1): DAGVTQSPTHLIKTRGQQVTLRCSPISGHKSVSWYQQVLGQGPQFIFQYYEKEERGRGNFPDRFSARQFPNYSSELNVNALLLGDSALYLCASSLALGTEAFFGQGTRLTVV.

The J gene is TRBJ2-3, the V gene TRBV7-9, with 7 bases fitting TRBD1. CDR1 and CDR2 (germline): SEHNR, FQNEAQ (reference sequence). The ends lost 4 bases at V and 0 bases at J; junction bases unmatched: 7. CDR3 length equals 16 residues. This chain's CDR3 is CASSCDREDSTDTQYF. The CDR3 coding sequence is TGTGCCAGCAGCTGCGACAGGGAAGATAGCACAGATACGCAGTATTTT.